These 11 T cell receptor beta chains share one sample of origin, sequenced in a study of T cell responses to AZD1222 COVID-19 vaccine. Using immunoSEQ multiplex PCR, the repertoire was profiled, and TCRdb retains in-frame clones only, with some absent. Of some 150,000 clones detected, roughly nine tenths appear once; the ten largest clones hold roughly 1.7%. The source was peripheral blood, collected on day 0 of AZD1222 vaccination. The receptors were gathered from an adult in good health.

V and J are TRBV3-1 (or the pseudogene TRBV3-2) and TRBJ2-4; unclear D gene. The CDR3 covers 16 residues. Trimming took 3 bases from V and 5 from J, leaving 17 bases between them. Germline loops: CDR1 LGHDT, CDR2 YNNKEL (reference sequence). CDR3 amino acids: CASSHGGIIIENIQYF. In nucleotides, the CDR3 is TGTGCCAGCAGCCATGGCGGAATTATTATCGAAAACATTCAGTACTTC.

The rearrangement uses TRBV19 and TRBJ1-2, with D uncertain. Germline lookup yields CDR1 LNHDA and CDR2 SQIVND (reference sequence). CDR3 length: 12 residues. Trimming cost V 6 bases and J 8 bases, with 13 bases left between them. CDR3 bases: TGTGCCAGTAGCCCCCATAGGAGCGGCTACACCTTC. Amino acids: CASSPHRSGYTF.

The chain couples TRBV6-2 or TRBV6-3 to TRBJ1-5, with 12 positions matching TRBD1. This CDR3 comprises 17 residues. With 2 bases clipped from V and 0 bases from J, the junction kept 2 bases outside the gene matches. Looked up from germline, CDR1 is MNHEY and CDR2 is SVGEGT. CDR3 bases: TGTGCCAGCAGTTACGGGACAGGGGGCGATAGCAATCAGCCCCAGCATTTT. This encodes CASSYGTGGDSNQPQHF.

The J gene is TRBJ1-4, the V gene TRBV18; 11 nucleotides line up with TRBD1. This CDR3 has 15 amino acids. CDR1 and CDR2 from the germline V gene are KGHSH and LQKENI. The V gene end was trimmed by 6 bases and the J gene end by 8 bases; junction bases not matched to a gene: 8. The CDR3 bases are TGTGCCAGCTCGCCAACCGGGACAGGGGGAGAAAAACTGTTTTTT. Translating gives CASSPTGTGGEKLFF.

The genes are TRBV27 and TRBJ2-4; possibly TRBD1 for D (6 bases). This CDR3 has 17 amino acids. Germline V gene lookup returns CDR1 MNHEY and CDR2 SMNVEV (reference sequence). V gave up 4 bases and J gave up 2 bases, with 18 bases separating them. CDR3 protein: CASSSPLQGRPKNIQYF. The CDR3 coding sequence is TGTGCCAGCAGTTCGCCCCTACAGGGCCGCCCCAAAAACATTCAGTACTTC.

The chain is built from TRBV7-9 and TRBJ2-1, with 11 bases matching TRBD1. Germline V gene data show CDR1 as SEHNR and CDR2 as FQNEAQ (reference sequence). V trimming: 4 bases; J trimming: 7 bases; junction bases outside the gene matches: 9. CDR3 length equals 16 residues. The CDR3 DNA is TGTGCCAGCAGCTCGTCCCGGGACAGGGGGGAAAATGAGCAGTTCTTC. Translated: CASSSSRDRGENEQFF. The entire variable domain, with the rest obtained from reference TRBV7-9 and TRBJ2-1, is as follows: DTGVSQNPRHKITKRGQNVTFRCDPISEHNRLYWYRQTLGQGPEFLTYFQNEAQLEKSRLLSDRFSAERPKGSFSTLEIQRTEQGDSAMYLCASSSSRDRGENEQFFGPGTRLTVL.

V gene TRBV10-3 combines with J gene TRBJ2-5; 8 positions agree with TRBD2. V lost 0 bases to trimming and J lost 4 bases; unmatched junction nucleotides: 1. The CDR3 consists of 14 residues. CDR1 and CDR2 (germline): ENHRY, SYGVKD. This chain's CDR3 is CAISESLAGETQYF. In DNA, the CDR3 is TGTGCCATCAGTGAGTCTCTAGCGGGAGAGACCCAGTACTTC.

The chain combines TRBV14 with TRBJ1-4; D not resolved. V gave up 4 bases and J gave up 8 bases, with 11 bases separating them. In germline, CDR1 is SGHDN, CDR2 FVKESK. The CDR3 consists of 13 residues. The CDR3 DNA sequence: TGTGCCAGCAGCCTAGACGTTGGGGAAAAACTGTTTTTT. It specifies CASSLDVGEKLFF.

The rearrangement links TRBV7-8 to TRBJ1-1; the D gene is possibly TRBD1 (5 bases). V lost 4 bases, J lost 2 bases, and 14 bases lay in between. The germline CDR1 and CDR2 sequences are SGHVS and FQNEAQ. The CDR3 runs 15 residues. The CDR3 nucleotides are TGTGCCAGCAGCTCCATCTCGGGGGGAAACACTGAAGCTTTCTTT. It translates to CASSSISGGNTEAFF.

This clone appeared once. The chain employs TRBV9 and TRBJ2-7, with a weak D call TRBD1 (6 bases). V was cut by 4 bases and J by 4 bases, with 9 bases left in between. Germline V gene sequence: CDR1 SGDLS, CDR2 YYNGEE. This CDR3 has 12 residues. This chain's CDR3 is CASSRTEYEQYF. The CDR3 nucleotides read TGTGCCAGCAGCCGGACAGAGTACGAGCAGTACTTC.

For the CDR3, the DNA is TGTGCCAGCTCACCACTCTCGGGGGCAAGAGACACTGAAGCTTTCTTT. Translation: CASSPLSGARDTEAFF. The chain has TRBV18 and TRBJ1-1, with D perhaps TRBD1 (6 bases). This CDR3 has 16 residues. Germline V gene lookup returns CDR1 KGHSH and CDR2 LQKENI. Trimming pared 1 base from V and 3 bases from J, leaving 15 bases between.